The T cell receptor (beta chain) under discussion was sequenced for a study of cytomegalovirus exposure and HLA in healthy donors. Study overall: Previous work identified 90 million to 130 million unique TCR beta sequences from around 200 million T cells.

This PCR relied on a set of 60 Vbeta primers and 13 Jbeta primers. As handled by the study authors: Roughly 11 million shared chains were among the roughly 80 million unique TCR beta chains that a later analysis counted. Sequencing was performed with immunoSEQ multiplex PCR; in TCRdb, only in-frame clones are kept and a portion is missing. That table gives V, J and clone size, and the DNA gave D and trimming. The profile covers 150,000 to 200,000 clones, with 75% to 85% appearing a single time and about 1.6% taken by the ten largest. The CDR3 loop spans 16 amino acids. J lost 5 bases, V lost 4 bases, and 9 bases had no gene match. The germline gives CDR1 SGHNT, CDR2 YYREEE (reference sequence). On this clone itself: Its antigen remains unknown.

Study conclusions and caveats: Immune exposure was documented only through CMV serostatus. Reports indicate that TCR beta sequences accurately predicted the HLA-A and HLA-B alleles of most subjects.

Sequences were obtained from PBMCs. This clonotype was obtained from a woman in her fifties or sixties in good health and CMV-seronegative. The V gene is TRBV5-4, the J gene TRBJ2-3; 11 nucleotides align to TRBD2. The CDR3 reads CASSRAGTSGRDTQYF. The CDR3, as DNA: TGTGCCAGCAGCAGGGCGGGGACTAGCGGCCGAGATACGCAGTATTTT. The whole variable domain, filled in from reference TRBV5-4 and TRBJ2-3, reads ETGVTQSPTHLIKTRGQQVTLRCSSQSGHNTVSWYQQALGQGPQFIFQYYREEENGRGNFPPRFSGLQFPNYSSELNVNALELDDSALYLCASSRAGTSGRDTQYFGPGTRLTVL.